The TCR beta chain described here comes from a study of T cell repertoires in cytomegalovirus infection. The CDR3 contains 16 residues. After removal of 6 bases from V and 4 bases from J, the junction contained 9 bases not matched to a gene. Germline V gene lookup returns CDR1 MNHEY and CDR2 SVGAGI. As concerns this clonotype: The antigen is unknown.

TCRdb re-derived calls from the reads in MiXCR, one entry per CDR3 protein. The profile shows some 500,000 distinct CDR3 sequences, 40% of them singletons. The sequence came from a human donor in good health (CMV status not recorded). Some clones in this sample may be carry-over from other donors' samples. Sequenced here: cultured PBMCs, sampled from culture after CMV antigen stimulation. The chain uses TRBV6-5 and TRBJ2-2, with 9 nucleotides matching TRBD2. The CDR3 here is CASRPVAREGTGELFF. Written as DNA, the CDR3 is TGTGCCAGCAGGCCGGTCGCGCGGGAGGGCACCGGGGAGCTGTTTTTT.